A selection of T cell receptor beta chains follows, all from one sample in a study of shared clonotypes between healthy human individuals. This table comes from immunoSEQ multiplex PCR, and its TCRdb copy is limited to in-frame clones, with some not included. This table holds about 700,000 clones, roughly 94% found once. Sequenced: naive CD8+ T cells sorted from blood. Every receptor here comes from a man under 40 in good health. Both conserved end residues are part of each CDR3. Each record gives: V gene, J gene, clone size, D gene, CDR3 protein, CDR3 DNA. D genes are given only for firm matches. Size is stated for part of the rows, as once, few or many counts, or as a class when the clone is expanded.

V gene: TRBV9
J gene: TRBJ1-2
clone size: -
D gene: -
CDR3 protein: CASSPGGGVDGYTF
CDR3 DNA: TGTGCCAGCAGCCCAGGAGGAGGAGTGGATGGCTACACCTTC

V gene: TRBV19
J gene: TRBJ2-1
clone size: -
D gene: TRBD2
CDR3 protein: CASQPGLGFYNEQFF
CDR3 DNA: TGTGCCTCACAACCGGGACTAGGTTTTTACAATGAGCAGTTCTTC

V gene: TRBV6-6
J gene: TRBJ2-7
clone size: -
D gene: -
CDR3 protein: CASSLHRDAPNEQYF
CDR3 DNA: TGTGCCAGCAGCCTCCACAGGGACGCTCCCAACGAGCAGTACTTC

V gene: TRBV7-2
J gene: TRBJ1-2
clone size: -
D gene: -
CDR3 protein: CASSFRPYGYTF
CDR3 DNA: TGTGCCAGCAGCTTTCGCCCCTATGGCTACACCTTC

V gene: TRBV19
J gene: TRBJ2-1
clone size: -
D gene: TRBD2
CDR3 protein: CASSTTGTSGWDEQFF
CDR3 DNA: TGTGCCAGTAGTACAACCGGGACTAGCGGGTGGGATGAGCAGTTCTTC

V gene: TRBV11-2
J gene: TRBJ2-7
clone size: -
D gene: -
CDR3 protein: CASSEGYQGSYEQYF
CDR3 DNA: TGTGCCAGCAGCGAAGGGTACCAGGGGAGCTACGAGCAGTACTTC

V gene: TRBV9
J gene: TRBJ1-1
clone size: -
D gene: -
CDR3 protein: CASSGGQNTEAFF
CDR3 DNA: TGTGCCAGCAGCGGAGGGCAGAACACTGAAGCTTTCTTT

V gene: TRBV14
J gene: TRBJ2-1
clone size: -
D gene: TRBD2
CDR3 protein: CASSTLAGENNEQFF
CDR3 DNA: TGTGCCAGCAGTACGCTAGCGGGAGAAAACAATGAGCAGTTCTTC

V gene: TRBV4-2
J gene: TRBJ1-4
clone size: -
D gene: -
CDR3 protein: CASSQRTPTNEKLFF
CDR3 DNA: TGTGCCAGCAGCCAACGAACTCCAACTAATGAAAAACTGTTTTTT

V gene: TRBV7-8
J gene: TRBJ1-1
clone size: -
D gene: TRBD1
CDR3 protein: CASRGQANTEAFF
CDR3 DNA: TGTGCCAGCAGGGGACAGGCTAACACTGAAGCTTTCTTT

V gene: TRBV6-5
J gene: TRBJ2-1
clone size: -
D gene: -
CDR3 protein: CASSRDFYNEQFF
CDR3 DNA: TGTGCCAGCAGTCGGGACTTCTACAATGAGCAGTTCTTC

V gene: TRBV11-2
J gene: TRBJ2-1
clone size: -
D gene: -
CDR3 protein: CASSLTVELAYNEQFF
CDR3 DNA: TGTGCCAGCAGCTTAACGGTGGAATTGGCCTACAATGAGCAGTTCTTC

V gene: TRBV15
J gene: TRBJ1-2
clone size: -
D gene: TRBD1
CDR3 protein: CATSRAAGTAPGYTF
CDR3 DNA: TGTGCCACCAGCAGAGCAGCCGGGACAGCGCCAGGCTACACCTTC

V gene: TRBV9
J gene: TRBJ2-2
clone size: -
D gene: -
CDR3 protein: CASSGSGWGTGELFF
CDR3 DNA: TGTGCCAGCAGCGGGTCCGGGTGGGGCACCGGGGAGCTGTTTTTT

V gene: TRBV27
J gene: TRBJ1-5
clone size: -
D gene: -
CDR3 protein: CASSPRLNQPQHF
CDR3 DNA: TGTGCCAGCAGTCCCCGATTAAATCAGCCCCAGCATTTT

V gene: TRBV18
J gene: TRBJ2-3
clone size: -
D gene: TRBD1
CDR3 protein: CASSRMRQGGSDTQYF
CDR3 DNA: TGTGCCAGCTCACGGATGAGACAGGGGGGGTCAGATACGCAGTATTTT

V gene: TRBV6-5
J gene: TRBJ2-7
clone size: -
D gene: -
CDR3 protein: CASNADSSSYEQYF
CDR3 DNA: TGTGCCAGCAACGCGGACAGCAGCTCCTACGAGCAGTACTTC

V gene: TRBV6-9
J gene: TRBJ1-5
clone size: -
D gene: TRBD1
CDR3 protein: CASSYCARDRDSNQPQHF
CDR3 DNA: TGTGCCAGCAGTTATTGCGCCCGGGACAGGGATAGCAATCAGCCCCAGCATTTT

V gene: TRBV27
J gene: TRBJ2-3
clone size: -
D gene: TRBD2
CDR3 protein: CASSGQTSAVPHTQYF
CDR3 DNA: TGTGCCAGCAGTGGACAGACTAGCGCCGTACCCCATACGCAGTATTTT

V gene: TRBV10-2
J gene: TRBJ2-7
clone size: -
D gene: -
CDR3 protein: CASSDLGSPEQYF
CDR3 DNA: TGCGCCAGCAGTGACCTCGGAAGTCCCGAGCAGTACTTC

V gene: TRBV7-9
J gene: TRBJ2-7
clone size: -
D gene: -
CDR3 protein: CASSSRGPEQYF
CDR3 DNA: TGTGCCAGCAGCTCCAGGGGTCCCGAGCAGTACTTC

V gene: TRBV28
J gene: TRBJ2-3
clone size: -
D gene: -
CDR3 protein: CASSFPGGVGGIVADTQYF
CDR3 DNA: TGTGCCAGCAGTTTTCCCGGCGGGGTGGGGGGAATTGTTGCAGATACGCAGTATTTT

V gene: TRBV28
J gene: TRBJ2-7
clone size: -
D gene: -
CDR3 protein: CASSLSSGLGHEQYF
CDR3 DNA: TGTGCCAGCAGTTTAAGTTCGGGCTTAGGTCACGAGCAGTACTTC

V gene: TRBV5-4
J gene: TRBJ2-7
clone size: -
D gene: TRBD1
CDR3 protein: CASSWGQGYEQYF
CDR3 DNA: TGTGCCAGCAGCTGGGGACAGGGGTACGAGCAGTACTTC

V gene: TRBV5-8
J gene: TRBJ2-5
clone size: -
D gene: -
CDR3 protein: CASSLDDRLYQETQYF
CDR3 DNA: TGTGCCAGCAGCTTGGATGACAGGTTGTACCAAGAGACCCAGTACTTC

V gene: TRBV6-7
J gene: TRBJ1-2
clone size: few
D gene: -
CDR3 protein: CASSYFLAGYTF
CDR3 DNA: TGTGCCAGCAGTTACTTCCTCGCTGGCTACACCTTC

V gene: TRBV7-2
J gene: TRBJ2-2
clone size: once
D gene: -
CDR3 protein: CASSRVPITGELFF
CDR3 DNA: TGTGCCAGCAGCAGGGTTCCTATCACCGGGGAGCTGTTTTTT

V gene: TRBV6-6
J gene: TRBJ1-5
clone size: -
D gene: -
CDR3 protein: CASTRTGRVNQPQHF
CDR3 DNA: TGTGCCAGCACTAGAACCGGCAGGGTCAATCAGCCCCAGCATTTT

V gene: TRBV29-1
J gene: TRBJ2-1
clone size: -
D gene: -
CDR3 protein: CSLAGAKWGGYDNEQFF
CDR3 DNA: TGCAGCCTGGCGGGGGCGAAGTGGGGGGGTTACGACAATGAGCAGTTCTTC

V gene: TRBV6-5
J gene: TRBJ2-7
clone size: -
D gene: -
CDR3 protein: CASSYGAIRGSYEQYF
CDR3 DNA: TGTGCCAGCAGTTACGGGGCGATAAGGGGATCCTACGAGCAGTACTTC

V gene: TRBV7-2
J gene: TRBJ2-5
clone size: once
D gene: -
CDR3 protein: CASSLKQGTLETQYF
CDR3 DNA: TGTGCCAGCAGCTTAAAGCAGGGGACTTTAGAGACCCAGTACTTC

V gene: TRBV7-8
J gene: TRBJ2-1
clone size: -
D gene: TRBD2
CDR3 protein: CASNLEDGLAERQFF
CDR3 DNA: TGTGCCAGCAACTTGGAAGACGGACTAGCGGAAAGGCAGTTCTTC